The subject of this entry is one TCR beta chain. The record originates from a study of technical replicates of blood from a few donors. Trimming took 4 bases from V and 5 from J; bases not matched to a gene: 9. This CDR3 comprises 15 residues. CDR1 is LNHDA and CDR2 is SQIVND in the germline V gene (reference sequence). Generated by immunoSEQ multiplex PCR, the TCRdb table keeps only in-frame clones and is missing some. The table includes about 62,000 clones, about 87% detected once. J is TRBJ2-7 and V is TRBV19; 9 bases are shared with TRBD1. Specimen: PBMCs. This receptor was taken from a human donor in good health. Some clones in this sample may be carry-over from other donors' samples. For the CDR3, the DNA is TGTGCCAGTAGTAGTTCCGGGACAGGGATCGACGAGCAGTACTTC. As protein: CASSSSGTGIDEQYF.